This T cell receptor (beta chain) was observed in a study of early T cells in non-severe SARS-CoV-2 infection (dated by TCRdb to the early 2020s). Broadly, across the study: Because TCR sequencing relied on bulk RNA taken from unsorted whole blood, pairing of alpha and beta chains was not possible.

The study was a case-control design nested within a healthcare worker cohort in London, UK, with weekly nasopharyngeal swab PCR tests and blood sampling. Healthcare workers were recruited during the week of the UK lockdown, between 23 and 31 March 2020, and followed weekly for up to about 15 weeks. V and J are truncated by 2 bases and 8 bases respectively, leaving an intervening sequence of 13 bases. The germline V gene provides CDR1 SGHRS and CDR2 YFSETQ. CDR3 length: 13 amino acids, cysteine to phenylalanine. Left in the record is the CDR3 DNA by itself, 39 bases read in frame from the first base. A word on this clonotype: This receptor's antigen is unknown. No clone much larger than this one lies a single base away; base qualities are absent.

The receptor library was made with 5' RACE. Sequencing relied on a NextSeq 500. To correct for sequencing error and PCR bias, the TCR library protocol tagged individual cDNA molecules with unique molecular identifiers. Both TCR alpha and beta chains were sequenced, and tight co-correlation was observed between alpha and beta sequence abundances in each sample. Per the source publication's procedure: Decombinator V4 was used to perform V gene, J gene and CDR3 annotation of TCR sequences. TCRs were defined as expanded if a significant change between any two time points was detected under a Poisson model with p below 0.0001. TCR abundances were normalised to the total number of TCRs sequenced per sample and expressed as counts per million. TRAV1-2 paired with TRAJ12, TRAJ20 or TRAJ33 defined MAIT TCRs, while TRAV10 paired with TRAJ18 defined iNKT TCRs. VDJdb, accessed 1 November 2021, was searched for CMV, EBV and SARS-CoV-2 annotated TCRs, excluding TCRs annotated for multiple antigens. The raw public reads went through TCRdb reprocessing: fastp at Q25, MiXCR clone calling, in-frame beta chains kept. Every distinct CDR3 protein forms one entry, paired with its most common genes and DNA. What appears here as the V and J calls and clone size reflects TCRdb's work, not the paper's. A total of about 60,000 distinct CDR3 sequences appear in this sample, 20% to 25% of them only once. In total, the top ten clones hold 16% of the sample.

General conclusions and limits of the study: Matching against VDJdb was skewed toward anti-spike CD8 responses, likely underestimated virus-specific expansions, and missed private and CD4 specificities.

The receptor was derived from an adult who was a healthcare worker with PCR-confirmed SARS-CoV-2 infection or an uninfected control (not recorded which). The receptor chain draws on TRBV5-1 and TRBJ1-1, and TRBD1 may be the D gene, going by 5 matching bases. Sample: whole blood, taken at baseline. The sequenced DNA: TGCGCCAGCAGCTTTGGGGCGCGAGAGGAAGCTTTCTTT. It is translated as CASSFGAREEAFF.